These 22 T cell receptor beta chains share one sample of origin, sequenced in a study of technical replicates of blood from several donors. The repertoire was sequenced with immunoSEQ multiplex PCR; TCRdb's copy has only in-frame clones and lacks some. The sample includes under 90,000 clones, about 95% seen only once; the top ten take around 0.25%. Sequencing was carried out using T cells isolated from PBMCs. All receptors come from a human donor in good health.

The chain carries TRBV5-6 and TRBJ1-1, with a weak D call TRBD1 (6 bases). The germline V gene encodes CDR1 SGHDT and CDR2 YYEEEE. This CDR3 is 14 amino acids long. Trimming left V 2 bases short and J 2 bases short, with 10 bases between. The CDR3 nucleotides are TGTGCCAGCAGCTTCTCGGACAGTAACACTGAAGCTTTCTTT. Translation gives CASSFSDSNTEAFF.

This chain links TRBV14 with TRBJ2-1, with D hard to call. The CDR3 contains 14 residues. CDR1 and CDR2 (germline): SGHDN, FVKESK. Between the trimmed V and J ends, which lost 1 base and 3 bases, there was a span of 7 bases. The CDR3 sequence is CASSQGSSYNEQFF. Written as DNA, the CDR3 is TGTGCCAGCAGCCAAGGGTCCAGCTACAATGAGCAGTTCTTC.

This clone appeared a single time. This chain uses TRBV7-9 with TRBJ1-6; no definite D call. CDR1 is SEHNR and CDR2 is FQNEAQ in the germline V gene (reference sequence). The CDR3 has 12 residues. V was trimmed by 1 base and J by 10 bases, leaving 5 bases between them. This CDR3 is CASSLEASPLHF. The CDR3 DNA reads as TGTGCCAGCAGCTTAGAAGCATCACCCCTCCACTTT.

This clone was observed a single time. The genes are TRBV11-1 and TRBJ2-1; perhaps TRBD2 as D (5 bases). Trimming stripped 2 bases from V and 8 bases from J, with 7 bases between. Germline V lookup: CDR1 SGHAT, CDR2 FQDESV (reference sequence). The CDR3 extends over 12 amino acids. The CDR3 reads CASSLWRDEQFF. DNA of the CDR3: TGTGCCAGCAGCTTATGGCGGGATGAGCAGTTCTTC.

The CDR3 sequence is CASAPLTSGNNEQFF. Written as DNA, the CDR3 is TGTGCTAGTGCCCCTTTGACTAGCGGGAACAATGAGCAGTTCTTC. The chain couples TRBV12-5 to TRBJ2-1, with TRBD2 matching over 11 bases. V lost 7 bases to trimming and J lost 5 bases; unmatched junction nucleotides: 7. The CDR3 loop spans 15 amino acids. The germline V gene encodes CDR1 LGHNT and CDR2 FRNRAP.

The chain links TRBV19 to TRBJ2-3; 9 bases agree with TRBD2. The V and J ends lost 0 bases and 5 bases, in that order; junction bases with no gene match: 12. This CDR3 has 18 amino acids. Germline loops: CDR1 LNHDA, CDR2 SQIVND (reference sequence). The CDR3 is CASSIEMGSGRSGDTQYF. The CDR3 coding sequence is TGTGCCAGTAGTATAGAAATGGGCAGCGGGAGGTCGGGAGATACGCAGTATTTT.

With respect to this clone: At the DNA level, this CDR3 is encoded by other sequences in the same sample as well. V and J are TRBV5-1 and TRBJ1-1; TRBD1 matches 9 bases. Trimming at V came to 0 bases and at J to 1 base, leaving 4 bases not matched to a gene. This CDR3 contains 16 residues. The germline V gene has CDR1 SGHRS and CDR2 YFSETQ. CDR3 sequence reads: CASSLGHRGRNTEAFF. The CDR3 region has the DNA TGCGCCAGCAGCTTGGGACACAGGGGGCGGAACACTGAAGCTTTCTTT.

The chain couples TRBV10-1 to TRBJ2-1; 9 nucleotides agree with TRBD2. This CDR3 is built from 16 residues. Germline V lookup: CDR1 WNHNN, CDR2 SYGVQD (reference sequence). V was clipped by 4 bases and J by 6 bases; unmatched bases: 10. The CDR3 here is CASSGRAGGPLNEQFF. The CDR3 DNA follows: TGCGCCAGCAGTGGTAGGGCGGGGGGGCCACTCAATGAGCAGTTCTTC.

The CDR3 loop is CASSIGQSNQPQHF. CDR3 nucleotides: TGTGCCAGCAGCATCGGACAGAGTAATCAGCCCCAGCATTTT. V usage is TRBV7-9 and J usage is TRBJ1-5, with D tentatively TRBD1 (6 bases). V was shortened by 5 bases and J by 4 bases, with 12 bases between the two germline ends. CDR1 and CDR2 (germline): SEHNR, FQNEAQ (reference sequence). This CDR3 is 14 amino acids long.

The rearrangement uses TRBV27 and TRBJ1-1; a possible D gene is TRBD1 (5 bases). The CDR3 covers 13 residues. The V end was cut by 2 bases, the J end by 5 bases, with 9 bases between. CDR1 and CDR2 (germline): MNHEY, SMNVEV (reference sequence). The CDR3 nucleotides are TGTGCCAGCAGTTTAAAGGGGATGACTGAAGCTTTCTTT. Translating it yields CASSLKGMTEAFF.

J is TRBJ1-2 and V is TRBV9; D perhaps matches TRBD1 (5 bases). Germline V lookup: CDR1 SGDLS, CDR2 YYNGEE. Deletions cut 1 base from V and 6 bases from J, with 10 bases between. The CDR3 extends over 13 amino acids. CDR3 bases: TGTGCCAGCAGCGTACGCGGGACCAATGGCTACACCTTC. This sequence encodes CASSVRGTNGYTF.

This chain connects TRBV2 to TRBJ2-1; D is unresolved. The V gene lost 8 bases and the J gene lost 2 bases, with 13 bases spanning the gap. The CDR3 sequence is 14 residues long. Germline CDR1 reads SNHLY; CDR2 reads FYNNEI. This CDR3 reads CASALRLAYNEQFF. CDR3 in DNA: TGTGCCAGCGCTCTTAGGCTAGCCTACAATGAGCAGTTCTTC.

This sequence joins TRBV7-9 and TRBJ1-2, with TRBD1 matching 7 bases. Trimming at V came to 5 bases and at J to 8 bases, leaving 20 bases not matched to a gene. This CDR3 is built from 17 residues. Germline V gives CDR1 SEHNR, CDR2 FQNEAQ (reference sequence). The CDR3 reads CASSPLSQQGPRVGYTF. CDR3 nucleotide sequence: TGTGCCAGCAGCCCCCTATCACAACAGGGGCCCCGCGTGGGCTACACCTTC.

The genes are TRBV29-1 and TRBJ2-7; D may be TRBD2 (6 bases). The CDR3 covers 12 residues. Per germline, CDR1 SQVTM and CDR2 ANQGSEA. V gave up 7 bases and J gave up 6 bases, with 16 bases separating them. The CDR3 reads CSARLMGGEQYF. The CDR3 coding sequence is TGCAGCGCCCGCCTCATGGGGGGCGAGCAGTACTTC.

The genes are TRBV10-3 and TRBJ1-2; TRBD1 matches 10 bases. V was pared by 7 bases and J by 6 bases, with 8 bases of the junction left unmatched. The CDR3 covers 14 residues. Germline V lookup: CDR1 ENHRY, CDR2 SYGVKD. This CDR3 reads CAINRQGARNGYTF. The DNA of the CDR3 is TGTGCCATCAACCGACAGGGGGCTCGTAATGGCTACACCTTC.

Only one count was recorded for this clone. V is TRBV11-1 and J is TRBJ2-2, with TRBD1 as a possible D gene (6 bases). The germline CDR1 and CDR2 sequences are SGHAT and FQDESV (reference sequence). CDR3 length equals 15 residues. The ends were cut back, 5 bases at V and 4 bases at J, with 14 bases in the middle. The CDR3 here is CASSRTDRTTGELFF. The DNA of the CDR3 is TGTGCCAGCAGCCGCACGGACAGAACCACCGGGGAGCTGTTTTTT.

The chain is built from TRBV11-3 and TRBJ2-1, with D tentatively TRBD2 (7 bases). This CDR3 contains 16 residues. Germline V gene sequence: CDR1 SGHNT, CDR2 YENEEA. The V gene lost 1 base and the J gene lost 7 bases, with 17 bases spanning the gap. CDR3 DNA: TGTGCCAGCAGCTTAGTAACGGGGGGCCCGGCTAATGAGCAGTTCTTC. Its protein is CASSLVTGGPANEQFF.

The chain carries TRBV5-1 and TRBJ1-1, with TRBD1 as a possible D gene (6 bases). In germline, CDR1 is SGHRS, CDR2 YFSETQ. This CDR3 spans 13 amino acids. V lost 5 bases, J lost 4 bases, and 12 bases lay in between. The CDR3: CASSKGEFTEAFF. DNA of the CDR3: TGCGCCAGCAGTAAGGGGGAATTCACTGAAGCTTTCTTT.

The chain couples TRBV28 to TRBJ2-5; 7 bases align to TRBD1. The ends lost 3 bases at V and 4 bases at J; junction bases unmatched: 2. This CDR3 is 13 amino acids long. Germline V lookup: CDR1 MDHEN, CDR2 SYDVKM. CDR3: CASSFRTGETQYF. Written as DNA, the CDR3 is TGTGCCAGCAGTTTTAGGACAGGAGAGACCCAGTACTTC.

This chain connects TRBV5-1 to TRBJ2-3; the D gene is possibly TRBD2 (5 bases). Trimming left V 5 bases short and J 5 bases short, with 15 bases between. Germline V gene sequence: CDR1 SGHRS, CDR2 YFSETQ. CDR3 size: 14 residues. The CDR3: CASSLGEGGDTQYF. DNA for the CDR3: TGCGCCAGCAGTTTAGGAGAGGGCGGAGATACGCAGTATTTT.

CDR3 sequence (DNA): TGTGCCAGCAGTTTACCCGAATATAGCCGGAGTACTTCCTACGAGCAGTACTTC. Translating gives CASSLPEYSRSTSYEQYF. The V call is TRBV28, the J call TRBJ2-7; D gene ambiguous. V was shortened by 2 bases and J by 1 base, with 21 bases between the two germline ends. CDR3 length equals 18 residues. Germline assignment: CDR1 MDHEN and CDR2 SYDVKM.

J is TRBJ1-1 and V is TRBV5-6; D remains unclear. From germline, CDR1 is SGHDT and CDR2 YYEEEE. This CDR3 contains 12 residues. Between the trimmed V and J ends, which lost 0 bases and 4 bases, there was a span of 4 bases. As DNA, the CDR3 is TGTGCCAGCAGCTTGGGTATCACTGAAGCTTTCTTT. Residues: CASSLGITEAFF.